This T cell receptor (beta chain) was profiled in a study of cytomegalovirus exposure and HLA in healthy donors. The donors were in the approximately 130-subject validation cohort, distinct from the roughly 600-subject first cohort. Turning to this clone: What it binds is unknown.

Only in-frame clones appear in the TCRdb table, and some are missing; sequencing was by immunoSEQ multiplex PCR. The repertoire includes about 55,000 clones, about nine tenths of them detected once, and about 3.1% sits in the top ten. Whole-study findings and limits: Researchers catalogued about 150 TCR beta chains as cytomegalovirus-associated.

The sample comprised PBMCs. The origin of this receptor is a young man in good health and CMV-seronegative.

The CDR3 DNA is TGTGCCAGCAGCACCCTGGACTCGGGCACTGAAGCTTTCTTT. The encoded protein is CASSTLDSGTEAFF. The V call is TRBV5-6, the J call TRBJ1-1; D is undetermined. CDR1 is SGHDT and CDR2 is YYEEEE in the germline V gene. The CDR3 runs 14 residues. The V end lost 4 bases, the J end lost 4 bases, and 14 bases lay between the germline ends.